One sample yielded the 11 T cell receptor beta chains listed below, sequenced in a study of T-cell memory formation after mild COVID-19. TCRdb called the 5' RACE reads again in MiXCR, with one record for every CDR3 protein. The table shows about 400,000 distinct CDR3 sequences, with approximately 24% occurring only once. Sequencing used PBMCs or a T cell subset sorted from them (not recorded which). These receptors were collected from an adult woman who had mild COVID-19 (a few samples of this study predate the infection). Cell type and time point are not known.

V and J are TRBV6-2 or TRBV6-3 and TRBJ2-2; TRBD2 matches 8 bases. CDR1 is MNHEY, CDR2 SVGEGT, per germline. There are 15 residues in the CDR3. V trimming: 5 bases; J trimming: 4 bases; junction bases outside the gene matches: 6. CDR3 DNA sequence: TGTGCCAGCAGTCTTCTAGCGGGCCTCACCGGGGAGCTGTTTTTT. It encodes CASSLLAGLTGELFF.

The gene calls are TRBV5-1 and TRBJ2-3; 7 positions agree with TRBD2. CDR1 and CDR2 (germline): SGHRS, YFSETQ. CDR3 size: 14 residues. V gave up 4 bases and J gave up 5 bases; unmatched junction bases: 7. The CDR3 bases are TGCGCCAGCAGCCGGAGGCTAGCGGAAGATACGCAGTATTTT. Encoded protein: CASSRRLAEDTQYF.

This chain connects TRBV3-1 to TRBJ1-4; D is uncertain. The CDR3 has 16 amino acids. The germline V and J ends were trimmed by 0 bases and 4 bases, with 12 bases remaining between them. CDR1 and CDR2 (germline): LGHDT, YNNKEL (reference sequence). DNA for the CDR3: TGTGCCAGCAGCCAAGATCGGGCAGCTTATAATGAAAAACTGTTTTTT. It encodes CASSQDRAAYNEKLFF.

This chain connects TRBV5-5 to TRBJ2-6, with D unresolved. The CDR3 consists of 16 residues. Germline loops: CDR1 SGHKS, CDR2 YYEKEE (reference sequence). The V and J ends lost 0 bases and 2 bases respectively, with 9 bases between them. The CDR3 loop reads CASSLVAGTGANVLTF. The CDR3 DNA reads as TGTGCCAGCAGCTTGGTTGCCGGTACTGGGGCCAACGTCCTGACTTTC.

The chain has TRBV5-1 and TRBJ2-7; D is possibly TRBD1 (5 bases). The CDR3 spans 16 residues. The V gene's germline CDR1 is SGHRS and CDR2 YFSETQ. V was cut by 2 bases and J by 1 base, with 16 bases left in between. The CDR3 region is CASSFSSRQNSYEQYF. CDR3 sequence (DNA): TGCGCCAGCAGCTTCAGCAGTCGACAGAATTCCTACGAGCAGTACTTC.

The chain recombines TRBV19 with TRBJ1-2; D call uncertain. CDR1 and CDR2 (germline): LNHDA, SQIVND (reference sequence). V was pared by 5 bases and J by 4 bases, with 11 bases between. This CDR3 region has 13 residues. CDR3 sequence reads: CASSRQDGYGYTF. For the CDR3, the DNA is TGTGCCAGTAGTCGGCAGGATGGCTATGGCTACACCTTC. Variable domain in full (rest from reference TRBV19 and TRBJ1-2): DGGITQSPKYLFRKEGQNVTLSCEQNLNHDAMYWYRQDPGQGLRLIYYSQIVNDFQKGDIAEGYSVSREKKESFPLTVTSAQKNPTAFYLCASSRQDGYGYTFGSGTRLTVV.

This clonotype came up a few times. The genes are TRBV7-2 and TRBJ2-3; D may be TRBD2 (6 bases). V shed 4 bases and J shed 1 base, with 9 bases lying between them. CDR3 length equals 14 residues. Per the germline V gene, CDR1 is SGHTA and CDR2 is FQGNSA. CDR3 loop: CASSSLAGTDTQYF. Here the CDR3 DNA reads TGTGCCAGCAGCTCTTTAGCGGGCACAGATACGCAGTATTTT.

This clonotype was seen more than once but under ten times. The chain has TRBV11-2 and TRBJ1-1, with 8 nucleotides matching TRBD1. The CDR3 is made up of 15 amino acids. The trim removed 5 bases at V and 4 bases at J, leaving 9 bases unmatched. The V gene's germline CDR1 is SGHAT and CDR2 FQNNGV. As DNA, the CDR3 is TGTGCCAGCAGCCGGGGGGCGGACAGGGCCACTGAAGCTTTCTTT. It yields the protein CASSRGADRATEAFF.

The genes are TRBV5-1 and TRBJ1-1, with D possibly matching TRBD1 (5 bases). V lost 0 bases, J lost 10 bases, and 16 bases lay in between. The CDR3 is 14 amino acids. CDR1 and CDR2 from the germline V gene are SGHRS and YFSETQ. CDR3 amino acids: CASSLVGEASAAFF. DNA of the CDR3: TGCGCCAGCAGCTTGGTAGGGGAGGCCTCGGCAGCTTTCTTT.

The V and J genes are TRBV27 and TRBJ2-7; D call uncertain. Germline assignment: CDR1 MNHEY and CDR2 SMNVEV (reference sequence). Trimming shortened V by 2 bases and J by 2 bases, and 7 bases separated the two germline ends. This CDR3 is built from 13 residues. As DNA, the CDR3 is TGTGCCAGCAGTTTAAGTCCTGCCTACGAGCAGTACTTC. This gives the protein CASSLSPAYEQYF.

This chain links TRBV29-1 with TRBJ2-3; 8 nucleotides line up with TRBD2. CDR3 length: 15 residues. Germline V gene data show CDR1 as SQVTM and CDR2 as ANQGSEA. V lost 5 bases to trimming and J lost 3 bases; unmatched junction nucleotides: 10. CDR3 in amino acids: CSVTNAGLETDTQYF. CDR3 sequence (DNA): TGCAGCGTTACAAACGCGGGACTAGAGACAGATACGCAGTATTTT.